This T cell receptor beta chain was obtained from a study of cytomegalovirus exposure and HLA in healthy donors. The germline V gene has CDR1 MDHEN and CDR2 SYDVKM. CDR3 length: 13 residues. The V segment lost 8 bases and the J segment 5 bases; nucleotides outside the gene matches: 6. The PCR ran on 60 Vbeta and 13 Jbeta primers. Authors' processing steps: Later analysis identified 80 million to 90 million unique TCR beta chains, roughly 11 million shared. Here immunoSEQ multiplex PCR was the method, and the copy in TCRdb shows in-frame clones only, minus some. The V and J calls and clone size come from that table; D and trimming were worked out from the DNA. Of approximately 150,000 clones listed, approximately 82% were seen once; the top ten hold around 1.9%. Study-wide findings and caveats: As immune exposure information, only CMV serostatus was available. In a later analysis, HLA-associated beta chains showed higher expansion and lower generation probabilities than comparable chains.

With regard to this clone: As yet, its antigen is unknown.

Sequencing input: PBMCs. The chain joins TRBV28 to TRBJ2-5, with TRBD1 identical over 9 bases. The source of this sequence is a woman aged 40 to 50 in good health and CMV-seronegative. CDR3 nucleotides: TGTGCCAGCCGGGGACAGGGAGGGGAGACCCAGTACTTC. Translation gives CASRGQGGETQYF.